This T cell receptor (beta chain) was sequenced in a study of T-cell reconstitution after alpha-beta-depleted transplantation in children. Overall study findings and caveats: Reportedly, only several hundred clones from non-depleted graft cells drove alpha-beta T-cell counts at about two months. T cells produced anew were the main source of T-cell counts and diversity one year after transplant. Recipient T cells and thymic progenitors that survived were the source of the high TCRbeta diversity seen at day 60 in some patients.

Unique molecular identifiers were used in preparing the TCRbeta library. TCRdb re-called the PCR reads with MiXCR, one entry per CDR3 protein. The repertoire holds approximately 85,000 distinct CDR3 sequences, with around 15% as singletons. This clonotype was seen only a few times. Its antigen is not identified. Trimming cost V 1 base and J 0 bases, with 7 bases left between them. The CDR3 is made up of 15 amino acids. Germline V gene data show CDR1 as LGHNA and CDR2 as YSLEER. The chain is built from TRBV4-3 and TRBJ1-5; D is unresolved. The source is a male patient aged 2-15 years who had a stem cell transplant for acute lymphoblastic leukemia, so the T cells may come from the graft donor. The sample here was PBMCs, mostly from graft donor cells, taken 180 days after TCRalphabeta/CD19-depleted stem cell transplant. The CDR3, as DNA: TGCGCCAGCAGCCAAGCCGGAGATAGCAATCAGCCCCAGCATTTT. Translating it yields CASSQAGDSNQPQHF.